This TCR beta chain came from a study of regulatory T cells in long-lasting Graves disease. Study-level findings and limits: The researchers studied only peripheral blood, not thyroid tissue.

Worth noting for this clonotype: The antigen remains undetermined.

The junction had 5 bases not matched to a gene; V was cut back by 3 bases and J by 1 base. In germline, CDR1 is MGHRA, CDR2 YSYEKL. The CDR3 contains 15 residues. Time point reported: persistent/refractory GD, antithyroid drugs over 5 years with positive TRAb. There was RNA extracted from PBMCs, and the TCR library was made from it. For TCR beta, libraries came from iRepertoire HTBI primers and Arm-PCR of CDR3 regions. Original methodology: From all samples, identification returned 11 to 15 TRBJ and approximately 67 TRBV segments. MiXCR, run by TCRdb on the multiplex PCR reads, gives a single entry per CDR3 protein. TCRdb, not the authors, supplied the V and J calls. The sample has under 450,000 distinct CDR3 sequences, roughly 20% seen once.

This TCR came from a woman in her 40s with Graves disease. The rearrangement joins TRBV4-1 to TRBJ2-5; TRBD1 matches at 7 bases. Material: peripheral blood mononuclear cells (PBMCs), obtained when the disease was refractory, from a patient treated with antithyroid drugs. CDR3 bases: TGCGCCAGCAGCCAGACGGACAGGATCCAAGAGACCCAGTACTTC. Amino acid sequence: CASSQTDRIQETQYF.